The T cell receptor (beta chain) under discussion was sequenced for a study of T cell responses to AZD1222 COVID-19 vaccine. General study findings and limits: Within unmutated variant regions lay the reported targets of nearly half of spike-specific TCRs. Sampled repertoires all dated from after the peak T cell response.

As to this clone: The antigen remains unidentified.

Data came from immunoSEQ multiplex PCR; TCRdb stores just in-frame clones and leaves some out. The sample lists over 100,000 clones, more than 65% occurring once. The J segment lost 6 bases and the V segment lost 6 bases, leaving 11 bases of the junction unmatched. Germline CDR1 and CDR2: MNHEY and SVGAGI. The CDR3 has 15 amino acids. This sample comprised peripheral blood, obtained on day 0 of AZD1222 vaccination. V is TRBV6-5 and J is TRBJ2-1; 7 bases are shared with TRBD1. The TCR was taken from an adult in good health. The CDR3 region has the DNA TGTGCCAGCAGCCCGATCGACAGGGTGGGCAATGAGCAGTTCTTC. This gives the protein CASSPIDRVGNEQFF.